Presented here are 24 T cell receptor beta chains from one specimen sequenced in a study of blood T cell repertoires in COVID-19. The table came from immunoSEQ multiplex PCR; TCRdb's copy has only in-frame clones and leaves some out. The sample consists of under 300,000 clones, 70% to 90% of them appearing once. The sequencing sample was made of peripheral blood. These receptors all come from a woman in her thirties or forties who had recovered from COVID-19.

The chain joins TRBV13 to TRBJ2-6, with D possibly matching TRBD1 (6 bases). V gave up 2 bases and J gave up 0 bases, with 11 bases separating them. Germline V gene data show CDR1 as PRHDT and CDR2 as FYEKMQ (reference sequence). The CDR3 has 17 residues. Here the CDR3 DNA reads TGTGCCAGCAGCTTAATGGACAGTTCCTCTGGGGCCAACGTCCTGACTTTC. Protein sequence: CASSLMDSSSGANVLTF.

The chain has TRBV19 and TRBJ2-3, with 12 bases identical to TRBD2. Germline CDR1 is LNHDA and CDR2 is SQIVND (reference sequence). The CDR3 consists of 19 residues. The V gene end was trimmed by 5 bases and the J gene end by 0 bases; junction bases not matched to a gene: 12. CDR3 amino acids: CASSVGGLLAGGSTDTQYF. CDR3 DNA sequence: TGTGCCAGTAGTGTGGGGGGCCTACTAGCGGGAGGCAGCACAGATACGCAGTATTTT.

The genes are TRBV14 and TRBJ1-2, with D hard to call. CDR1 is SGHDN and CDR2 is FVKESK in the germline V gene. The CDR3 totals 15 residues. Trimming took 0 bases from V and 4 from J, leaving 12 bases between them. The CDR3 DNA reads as TGTGCCAGCAGCCAAGATCCCGGGGTGGGCTATGGCTACACCTTC. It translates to CASSQDPGVGYGYTF. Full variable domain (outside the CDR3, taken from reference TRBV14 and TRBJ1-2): EAGVTQFPSHSVIEKGQTVTLRCDPISGHDNLYWYRRVMGKEIKFLLHFVKESKQDESGMPNNRFLAERTGGTYSTLKVQPAELEDSGVYFCASSQDPGVGYGYTFGSGTRLTVV.

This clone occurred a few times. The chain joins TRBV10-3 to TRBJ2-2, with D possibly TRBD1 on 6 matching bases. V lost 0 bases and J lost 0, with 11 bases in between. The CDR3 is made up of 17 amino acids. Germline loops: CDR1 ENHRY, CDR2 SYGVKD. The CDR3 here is CAISESWTDPNTGELFF. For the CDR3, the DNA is TGTGCCATCAGTGAGTCCTGGACAGACCCGAACACCGGGGAGCTGTTTTTT.

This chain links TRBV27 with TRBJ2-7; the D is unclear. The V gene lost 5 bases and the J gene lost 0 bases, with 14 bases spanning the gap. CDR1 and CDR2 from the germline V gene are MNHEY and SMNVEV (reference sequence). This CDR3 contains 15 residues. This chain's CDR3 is CASSPIGGFSYEQYF. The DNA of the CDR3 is TGTGCCAGCAGTCCCATCGGTGGTTTCTCCTACGAGCAGTACTTC.

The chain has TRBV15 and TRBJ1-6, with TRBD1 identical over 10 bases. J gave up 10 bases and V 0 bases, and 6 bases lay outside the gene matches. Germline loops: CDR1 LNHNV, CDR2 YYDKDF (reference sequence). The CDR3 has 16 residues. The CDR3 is CATSRDNQGQGSPLHF. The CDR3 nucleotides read TGTGCCACCAGCAGAGATAATCAGGGACAGGGGTCACCCCTCCACTTT.

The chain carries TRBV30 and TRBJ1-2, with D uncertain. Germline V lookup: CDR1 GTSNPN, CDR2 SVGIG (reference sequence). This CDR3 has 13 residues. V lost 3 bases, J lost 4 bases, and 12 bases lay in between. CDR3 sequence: CAWRGSRGYGYTF. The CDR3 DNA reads TGTGCCTGGAGGGGTTCGCGGGGCTATGGCTACACCTTC.

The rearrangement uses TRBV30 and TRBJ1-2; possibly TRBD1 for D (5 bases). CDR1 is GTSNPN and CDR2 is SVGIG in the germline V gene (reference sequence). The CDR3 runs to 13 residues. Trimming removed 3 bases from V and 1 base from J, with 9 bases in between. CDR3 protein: CAWSPTVNYGYTF. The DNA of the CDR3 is TGTGCCTGGAGCCCGACAGTTAACTATGGCTACACCTTC.

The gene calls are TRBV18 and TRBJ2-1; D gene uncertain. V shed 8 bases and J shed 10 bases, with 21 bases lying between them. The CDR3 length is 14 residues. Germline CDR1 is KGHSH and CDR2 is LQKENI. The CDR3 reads CASAEPPGLSEQFF. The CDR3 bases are TGTGCCAGCGCCGAACCCCCGGGTCTCTCGGAGCAGTTCTTC.

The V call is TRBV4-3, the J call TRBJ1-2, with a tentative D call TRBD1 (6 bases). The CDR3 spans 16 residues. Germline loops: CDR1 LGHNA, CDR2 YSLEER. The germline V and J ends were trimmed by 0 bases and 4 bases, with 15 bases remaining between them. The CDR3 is CASSQDYGARGYGYTF. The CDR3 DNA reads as TGCGCCAGCAGCCAAGATTATGGGGCCAGGGGCTATGGCTACACCTTC.

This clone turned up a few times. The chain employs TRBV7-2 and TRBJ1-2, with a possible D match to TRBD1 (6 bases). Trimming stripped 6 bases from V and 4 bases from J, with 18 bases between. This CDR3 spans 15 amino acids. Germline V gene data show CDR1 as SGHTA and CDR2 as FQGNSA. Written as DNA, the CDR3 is TGTGCCAGCAGTCCTGGCCCAGGGGCCCGCTATGGCTACACCTTC. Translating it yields CASSPGPGARYGYTF.

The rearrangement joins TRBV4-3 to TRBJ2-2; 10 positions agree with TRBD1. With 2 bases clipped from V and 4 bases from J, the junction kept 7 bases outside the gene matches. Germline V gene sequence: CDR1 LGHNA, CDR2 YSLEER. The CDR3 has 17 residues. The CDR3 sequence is CASSQPRTGGSTGELFF. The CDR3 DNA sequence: TGCGCCAGCAGCCAACCACGGACAGGGGGGAGCACCGGGGAGCTGTTTTTT.

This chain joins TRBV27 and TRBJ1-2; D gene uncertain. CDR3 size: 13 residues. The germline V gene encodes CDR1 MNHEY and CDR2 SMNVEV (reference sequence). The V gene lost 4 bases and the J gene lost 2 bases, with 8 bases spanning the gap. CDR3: CASSWAVNYGYTF. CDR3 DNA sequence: TGTGCCAGCAGTTGGGCAGTAAACTATGGCTACACCTTC.

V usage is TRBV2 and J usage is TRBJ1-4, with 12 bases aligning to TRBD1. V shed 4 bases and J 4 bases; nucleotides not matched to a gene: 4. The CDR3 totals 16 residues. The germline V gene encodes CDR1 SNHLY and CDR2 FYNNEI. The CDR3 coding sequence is TGTGCCAGCAGTGTCGGGGACAGGGGGCTTAATGAAAAACTGTTTTTT. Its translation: CASSVGDRGLNEKLFF.

CDR3: CASSPRQGIAQETQYF. The CDR3, as DNA: TGTGCCAGCAGCCCCCGACAGGGGATAGCGCAAGAGACCCAGTACTTC. The rearrangement links TRBV11-2 to TRBJ2-5; TRBD1 matches at 8 bases. The CDR3 runs to 16 residues. Trimming cost V 5 bases and J 2 bases; bases outside gene matches: 10. The germline V gene has CDR1 SGHAT and CDR2 FQNNGV.

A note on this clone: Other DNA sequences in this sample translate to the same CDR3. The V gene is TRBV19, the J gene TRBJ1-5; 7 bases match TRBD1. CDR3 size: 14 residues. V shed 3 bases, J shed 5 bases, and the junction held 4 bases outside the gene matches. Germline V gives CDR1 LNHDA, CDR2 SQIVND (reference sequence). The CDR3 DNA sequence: TGTGCCAGTAGTATTTACAGGGGAGATCAGCCCCAGCATTTT. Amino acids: CASSIYRGDQPQHF.

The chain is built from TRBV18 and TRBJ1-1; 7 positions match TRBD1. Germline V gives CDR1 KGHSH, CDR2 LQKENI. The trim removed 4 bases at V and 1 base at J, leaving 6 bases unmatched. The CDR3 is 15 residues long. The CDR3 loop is CASSLPQGRNTEAFF. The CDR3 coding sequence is TGTGCCAGCTCACTACCACAGGGGCGGAACACTGAAGCTTTCTTT. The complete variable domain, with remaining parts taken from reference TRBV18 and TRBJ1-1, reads NAGVMQNPRHLVRRRGQEARLRCSPMKGHSHVYWYRQLPEEGLKFMVYLQKENIIDESGMPKERFSAEFPKEGPSILRIQQVVRGDSAAYFCASSLPQGRNTEAFFGQGTRLTVV.

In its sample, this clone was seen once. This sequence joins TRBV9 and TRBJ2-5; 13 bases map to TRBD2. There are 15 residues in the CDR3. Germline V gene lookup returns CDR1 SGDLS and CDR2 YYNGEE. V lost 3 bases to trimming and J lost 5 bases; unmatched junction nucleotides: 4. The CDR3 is CASSGTSGRGETQYF. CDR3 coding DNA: TGTGCCAGCAGCGGTACTAGCGGGAGGGGGGAGACCCAGTACTTC. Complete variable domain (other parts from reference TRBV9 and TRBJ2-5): DSGVTQTPKHLITATGQRVTLRCSPRSGDLSVYWYQQSLDQGLQFLIQYYNGEERAKGNILERFSAQQFPDLHSELNLSSLELGDSALYFCASSGTSGRGETQYFGPGTRLLVL.

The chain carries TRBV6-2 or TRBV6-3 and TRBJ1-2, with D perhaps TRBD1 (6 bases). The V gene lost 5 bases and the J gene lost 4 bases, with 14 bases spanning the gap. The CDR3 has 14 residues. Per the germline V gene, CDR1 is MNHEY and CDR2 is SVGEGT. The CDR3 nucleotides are TGTGCCAGCAGTATAGTGGGGGCTGGCTATGGCTACACCTTC. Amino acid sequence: CASSIVGAGYGYTF.

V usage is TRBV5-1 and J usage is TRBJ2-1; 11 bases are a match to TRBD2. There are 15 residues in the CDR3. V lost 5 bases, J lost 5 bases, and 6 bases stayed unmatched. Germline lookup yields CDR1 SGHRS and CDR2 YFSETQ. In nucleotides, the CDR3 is TGCGCCAGCAGAGATAGCGGGAGGGGAAACAATGAGCAGTTCTTC. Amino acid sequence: CASRDSGRGNNEQFF.

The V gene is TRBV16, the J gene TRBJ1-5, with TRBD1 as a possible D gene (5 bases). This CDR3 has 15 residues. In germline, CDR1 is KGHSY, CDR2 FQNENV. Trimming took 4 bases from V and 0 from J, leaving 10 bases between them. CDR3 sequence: CASSPEGLSNQPQHF. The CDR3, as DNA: TGTGCCAGCAGCCCGGAGGGGCTTAGCAATCAGCCCCAGCATTTT. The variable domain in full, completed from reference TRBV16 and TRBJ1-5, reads GEEVAQTPKHLVRGEGQKAKLYCAPIKGHSYVFWYQQVLKNEFKFLISFQNENVFDETGMPKERFSAKCLPNSPCSLEIQATKLEDSAVYFCASSPEGLSNQPQHFGDGTRLSIL.

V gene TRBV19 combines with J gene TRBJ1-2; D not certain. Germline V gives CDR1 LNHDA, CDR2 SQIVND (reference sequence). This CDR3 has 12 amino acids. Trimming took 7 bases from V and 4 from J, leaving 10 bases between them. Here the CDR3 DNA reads TGTGCCAGTATGGGAGGGCCCTATGGCTACACCTTC. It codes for CASMGGPYGYTF.

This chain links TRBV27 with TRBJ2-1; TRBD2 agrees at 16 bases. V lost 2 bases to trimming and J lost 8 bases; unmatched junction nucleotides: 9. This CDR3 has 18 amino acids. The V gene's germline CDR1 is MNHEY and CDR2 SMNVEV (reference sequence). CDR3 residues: CASSLQVGTSGRAHEQFF. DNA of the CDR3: TGTGCCAGCAGTTTACAGGTCGGGACTAGCGGGAGGGCCCATGAGCAGTTCTTC.

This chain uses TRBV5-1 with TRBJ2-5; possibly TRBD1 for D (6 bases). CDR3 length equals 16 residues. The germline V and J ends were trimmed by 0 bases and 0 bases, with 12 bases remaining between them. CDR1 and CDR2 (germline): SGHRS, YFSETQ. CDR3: CASSLDPRGHQETQYF. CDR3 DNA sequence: TGCGCCAGCAGCTTGGATCCCAGGGGCCACCAAGAGACCCAGTACTTC.